Listed below are T cell receptor beta chains from one sample, sequenced in a study of T cell clonotyping in hematopoietic cell transplantation. The assay was immunoSEQ multiplex PCR, and TCRdb's table has in-frame clones only and misses some. The sample lists some 8,800 clones, 93% occurring once. Specimen: PBMCs, collected 100 days after allogeneic stem cell transplant. The receptors originated from a male patient aged 45-60 years who had an allogeneic stem cell transplant from a related donor, so T cells may come from the graft donor. Some clones in this sample may be carry-over from other donors' samples. Both conserved end residues are part of each CDR3. The order of the fields is clone size, J gene, D gene, V gene, CDR3 DNA, CDR3 protein. D genes are given only for firm matches. For some rows the clone size is stated as once, few or many, or as a class when expanded; others skip it.

- | TRBJ2-5 | - | TRBV29-1 | TGCAGCGTGGCCGGTGGGGTTGGAGAGACCCAGTACTTC | CSVAGGVGETQYF
once | TRBJ2-1 | - | TRBV4-2 | TGTGCCAGCAGCCCCCCTGAGGGGGGAGGGCCGGATGAGCAGTTCTTC | CASSPPEGGGPDEQFF
- | TRBJ2-1 | TRBD1 | TRBV27 | TGTGCCAGCGGACAGGGGGCTTACTACAATGAGCAGTTCTTC | CASGQGAYYNEQFF
- | TRBJ2-3 | TRBD2 | TRBV6-4 | TGTGCCAGCAGTGCCCCGGGACTAGCGGGGCGCACAGATACGCAGTATTTT | CASSAPGLAGRTDTQYF
- | TRBJ2-1 | - | TRBV27 | TGTGCCAGCAGTTTCCGACTCAACAATGAGCAGTTCTTC | CASSFRLNNEQFF
once | TRBJ1-6 | TRBD1 | TRBV5-6 | TGTGCCAGCACCCTTTACAGGGACAGCTCCTATAATTCACCCCTCCACTTT | CASTLYRDSSYNSPLHF
- | TRBJ2-1 | TRBD2 | TRBV27 | TGTGCCAGCCACCGGGGGGGGAGCGGGCCGTTTAATCGATACAATGAGCAGTTCTTC | CASHRGGSGPFNRYNEQFF
- | TRBJ2-7 | TRBD2 | TRBV7-2 | TGTGCCAGCAGCTTAGGGGGGGGACCCAGCGAGCAGTACTTC | CASSLGGGPSEQYF
few | TRBJ1-2 | - | TRBV4-1 | TGCGCCAGCAGCCAAGGACACCACGACTATGGCTACACCTTC | CASSQGHHDYGYTF
- | TRBJ1-4 | - | TRBV5-1 | TGCGCCAGCAGCCCTCTCAGTCATGCTAATGAAAAACTGTTTTTT | CASSPLSHANEKLFF
- | TRBJ1-6 | TRBD1 | TRBV28 | TGTGCCAGCAGCGAGACAGGGTATAATTCACCCCTCCACTTT | CASSETGYNSPLHF
few | TRBJ2-7 | - | TRBV5-6 | TGTGCCAGCAGCTTTCTAGCAGATTCCTACGAGCAGTACTTC | CASSFLADSYEQYF
- | TRBJ2-7 | - | TRBV9 | TGTGCCAGCAGCCCCGGGGGCGAGCAGTACTTC | CASSPGGEQYF
- | TRBJ1-1 | TRBD1 | TRBV7-3 | TGTGCCAGCAGACCGACAGGGGTGAACACTGAAGCTTTCTTT | CASRPTGVNTEAFF
- | TRBJ1-6 | - | TRBV27 | TGTGCCAGCAGTTTATCTCGGGGCACTCCGAATTCACCCCTCCACTTT | CASSLSRGTPNSPLHF
- | TRBJ2-2 | - | TRBV7-3 | TGTGCCAGCAGCCCGGGCACCGGGGAGCTGTTTTTT | CASSPGTGELFF
- | TRBJ2-7 | TRBD2 | TRBV30 | TGTGCCTGGAGTGGGGGGACTAGCACGCTACAGCAGTACTTC | CAWSGGTSTLQQYF
- | TRBJ1-4 | - | TRBV5-8 | TGTGCCAGCAGCTTGCAGGGTTTATCAGCTAATGAAAAACTGTTTTTT | CASSLQGLSANEKLFF
once | TRBJ1-5 | - | TRBV18 | TGTGCCAGCTCACTCACCCTACGGGGGGACTATCAGCCCCAGCATTTT | CASSLTLRGDYQPQHF
- | TRBJ1-3 | - | TRBV21-1 | TGTGCCAGCAGCACACCTTTCGCTGGAAACACCATATATTTT | CASSTPFAGNTIYF
- | TRBJ2-7 | TRBD1 | TRBV6-5 | TGTGCCAGCAGGCTCTACGGGACAGGGTTCTACGAGCAGTACTTC | CASRLYGTGFYEQYF
- | TRBJ2-5 | - | TRBV9 | TGTGCCAGCAGCGCGGTGGGGGGCCAGGGGGAGACCCAGTACTTC | CASSAVGGQGETQYF
- | TRBJ1-1 | - | TRBV5-6 | TGTGCCAGCAGCTTGTTGGGGGCCTACCAGAACACTGAAGCTTTCTTT | CASSLLGAYQNTEAFF
once | TRBJ1-3 | - | TRBV9 | TGTGCCAGCAGCGTAGAGGGCCGAGACACCATATATTTT | CASSVEGRDTIYF
- | TRBJ1-5 | - | TRBV30 | TGTGCCTTGGAGAGGGAAGGGCAGCCCCAGCATTTT | CALEREGQPQHF
- | TRBJ1-1 | - | TRBV11-2 | TGTGCCAGCAGCTTAGCGGAGCACACTGAAGCTTTCTTT | CASSLAEHTEAFF
- | TRBJ1-1 | - | TRBV2 | TGTGCCAGCACCCTGAGACAGGCATCGAACACTGAAGCTTTCTTT | CASTLRQASNTEAFF